This T cell receptor beta chain was found in a study of CD8+CD57+ T cells in acquired aplastic anemia. The germline V gene encodes CDR1 SGHVS and CDR2 FQNEAQ. CDR3 size: 12 residues. V lost 5 bases and J 3 bases, leaving 8 bases between the germline ends. The template used for profiling TCR beta VDJ and CDR3 was genomic DNA. TCRdb re-called the reads with MiXCR, one entry per CDR3 protein. The sample has about 190,000 distinct CDR3 sequences, around 59% seen once. This chain connects TRBV7-8 to TRBJ2-7; maybe TRBD2 (5 bases). The receptor comes from a human donor in good health, serving as a control. Specimen: sorted CD4+, CD8+, or CD8+CD57+ T cells (not recorded which) from PBMCs. CDR3 in amino acids: CASSETSYEQYF. The DNA of the CDR3 is TGTGCCAGCAGCGAAACTAGCTACGAGCAGTACTTC. Full variable domain (outside the CDR3, taken from reference TRBV7-8 and TRBJ2-7): GAGVSQSPRYKVAKRGQDVALRCDPISGHVSLFWYQQALGQGPEFLTYFQNEAQLDKSGLPSDRFFAERPEGSVSTLKIQRTQQEDSAVYLCASSETSYEQYFGPGTRLTVT.